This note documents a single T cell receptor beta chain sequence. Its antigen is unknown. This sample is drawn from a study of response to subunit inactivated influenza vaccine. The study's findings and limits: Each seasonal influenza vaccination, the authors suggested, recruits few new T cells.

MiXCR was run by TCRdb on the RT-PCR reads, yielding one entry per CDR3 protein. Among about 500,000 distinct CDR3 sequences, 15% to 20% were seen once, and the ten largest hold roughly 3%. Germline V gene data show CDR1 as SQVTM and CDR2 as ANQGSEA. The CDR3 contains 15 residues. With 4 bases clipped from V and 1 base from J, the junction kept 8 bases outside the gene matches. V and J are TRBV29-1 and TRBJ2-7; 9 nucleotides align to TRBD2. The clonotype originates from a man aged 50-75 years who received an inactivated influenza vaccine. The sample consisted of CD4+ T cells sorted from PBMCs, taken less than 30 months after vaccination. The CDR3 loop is CSVAHGAGGSYEQYF. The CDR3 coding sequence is TGCAGCGTTGCACATGGAGCGGGAGGTTCCTACGAGCAGTACTTC.